One and the same sample provided the 5 T cell receptor beta chains below, sequenced in a study of OX40 agonist ivuxolimab in advanced cancers. The data were produced by immunoSEQ multiplex PCR, yet TCRdb's version contains in-frame clones alone and is incomplete. Of around 80,000 clones detected, over 85% appear once; the ten largest clones hold over 0.15%. The specimen comprised CD4+ or CD8+ T cells sorted from blood, sampled in a trial of the OX40 agonist ivuxolimab. The origin of the receptors is an adult with an advanced solid tumor such as melanoma, head and neck, liver or kidney cancer.

The chain has TRBV7-8 and TRBJ2-2; D not resolved. The germline V gene encodes CDR1 SGHVS and CDR2 FQNEAQ. V was cut by 5 bases and J by 6 bases, with 10 bases left in between. The CDR3 is 13 residues long. CDR3: CASSPANPGELFF. In nucleotides, the CDR3 is TGTGCCAGCAGCCCAGCTAATCCCGGGGAGCTGTTTTTT.

This chain joins TRBV5-1 and TRBJ2-3; D could derive from TRBD1 or TRBD2 (5 bases each). The CDR3 sequence is 14 residues long. From germline, CDR1 is SGHRS and CDR2 YFSETQ. Trimming removed 0 bases from V and 2 bases from J, with 7 bases in between. In DNA, the CDR3 is TGCGCCAGCAGCTTGGGGGGGTTCACAGATACGCAGTATTTT. It yields the protein CASSLGGFTDTQYF.

This rearrangement joins TRBV11-2 to TRBJ1-4; D gene unclear. CDR3 length: 15 amino acids. The germline V and J ends were trimmed by 5 bases and 7 bases, with 17 bases remaining between them. Germline lookup yields CDR1 SGHAT and CDR2 FQNNGV. CDR3 residues: CASSRLAVPSEKLFF. The CDR3 DNA follows: TGTGCCAGCAGCCGCCTAGCCGTACCCTCTGAAAAACTGTTTTTT. Full variable domain (outside the CDR3, taken from reference TRBV11-2 and TRBJ1-4): EAGVAQSPRYKIIEKRQSVAFWCNPISGHATLYWYQQILGQGPKLLIQFQNNGVVDDSQLPKDRFSAERLKGVDSTLKIQPAKLEDSAVYLCASSRLAVPSEKLFFGSGTQLSVL.

This clone was detected a few times. The same CDR3 arises from other DNA sequences in this sample as well. The DNA for the CDR3 is TGTGCCAGTAGTCCTAGGACAGGGAACACTGAAGCTTTCTTT. Residues: CASSPRTGNTEAFF. The chain joins TRBV19 to TRBJ1-1, with 7 nucleotides matching TRBD1. Germline-derived CDR1 and CDR2 are LNHDA and SQIVND (reference sequence). The V segment lost 5 bases and the J segment 1 base; nucleotides outside the gene matches: 4. The CDR3 loop spans 14 amino acids.

The J gene is TRBJ2-1, the V gene TRBV11-1; no clear D gene. V lost 5 bases and J 3 bases, leaving 11 bases between the germline ends. The CDR3 has 14 amino acids. Looked up from germline, CDR1 is SGHAT and CDR2 is FQDESV (reference sequence). The CDR3 here is CASSVGEGYNEQFF. The CDR3 nucleotides are TGTGCCAGCAGCGTGGGCGAAGGCTACAATGAGCAGTTCTTC.